These T cell receptor beta chains were read from a single sample in a study of blood T cell repertoires in COVID-19. The repertoire was sequenced with immunoSEQ multiplex PCR; TCRdb's copy has only in-frame clones and lacks some. The table lists over 250,000 clones, 80% to 90% of them singletons. Input material: PBMCs or T cells enriched from blood (not recorded which). These receptors came from a woman in her 30s who had recovered from COVID-19. CDR3s leave out the opening cysteine and the closing phenylalanine or tryptophan. The order of the fields is D gene, J gene, V gene, CDR3 protein. A D gene is named only where the DNA matches it firmly.

d_call: TRBD1; j_call: TRBJ1-6; v_call: TRBV5-6; cdr3_aa: ASSTGQGADSPLH
d_call: -; j_call: TRBJ2-7; v_call: TRBV6-5; cdr3_aa: ASSYFKTGVTYEQY
d_call: TRBD1; j_call: TRBJ1-4; v_call: TRBV19; cdr3_aa: ASQGDTEKLF
d_call: -; j_call: TRBJ2-4; v_call: TRBV11-2; cdr3_aa: ASSPTGTSLAKNIQY
d_call: -; j_call: TRBJ1-1; v_call: TRBV21-1; cdr3_aa: ASSKGADTEAF
d_call: -; j_call: TRBJ1-1; v_call: TRBV6-1; cdr3_aa: ASSETSGGTEAF
d_call: -; j_call: TRBJ1-4; v_call: TRBV28; cdr3_aa: ASSSQGRTNEKLF
d_call: TRBD1; j_call: TRBJ2-2; v_call: TRBV9; cdr3_aa: ASSVSPDRGENTGELF
d_call: TRBD2; j_call: TRBJ2-3; v_call: TRBV10-3; cdr3_aa: AARTSDDTQY
d_call: -; j_call: TRBJ1-1; v_call: TRBV2; cdr3_aa: ASSGTEAF
d_call: -; j_call: TRBJ1-6; v_call: TRBV18; cdr3_aa: ASSPPASNRVNSPLH
d_call: -; j_call: TRBJ2-3; v_call: TRBV19; cdr3_aa: ASSLGEEYTDTQY
d_call: -; j_call: TRBJ2-7; v_call: TRBV12-3/TRBV12-4; cdr3_aa: ASSDYYEQY
d_call: -; j_call: TRBJ1-1; v_call: TRBV18; cdr3_aa: ASSRASMNTEAF
d_call: -; j_call: TRBJ1-2; v_call: TRBV15; cdr3_aa: ATSREVGGFYGYT
d_call: -; j_call: TRBJ1-6; v_call: TRBV2; cdr3_aa: ASSVDRPTDNSPLH
d_call: -; j_call: TRBJ2-7; v_call: TRBV7-9; cdr3_aa: ASSLVGGQVPEQY
d_call: -; j_call: TRBJ1-4; v_call: TRBV7-2; cdr3_aa: ASSLGADKLF
d_call: -; j_call: TRBJ2-1; v_call: TRBV4-1; cdr3_aa: ASSQFRNEQF
d_call: TRBD1; j_call: TRBJ1-2; v_call: TRBV7-8; cdr3_aa: ASSPRRDRGHDGYT
d_call: TRBD1; j_call: TRBJ1-1; v_call: TRBV20-1; cdr3_aa: SASGAPQGTNTEAF
d_call: TRBD2; j_call: TRBJ2-5; v_call: TRBV6-1; cdr3_aa: ASSEAGGVTQY
d_call: -; j_call: TRBJ2-3; v_call: TRBV5-1; cdr3_aa: ASSLADSFTDTQY
d_call: -; j_call: TRBJ1-4; v_call: TRBV3-1/TRBV3-2; cdr3_aa: ASSQGGGPGEKLF
d_call: -; j_call: TRBJ1-1; v_call: TRBV2; cdr3_aa: ASRATAGPGGTEAF
d_call: -; j_call: TRBJ1-5; v_call: TRBV2; cdr3_aa: ASSPPGEQPQH
d_call: TRBD1; j_call: TRBJ1-2; v_call: TRBV7-3; cdr3_aa: ASSYGRTGGV
d_call: TRBD1; j_call: TRBJ1-5; v_call: TRBV28; cdr3_aa: ASRSTGDGNQPQH
d_call: TRBD1; j_call: TRBJ2-7; v_call: TRBV2; cdr3_aa: ASSGTGTGIYEQY